The 13 T cell receptor beta chains listed next were all sequenced from one sample in a study of CD8+ T cells in alopecia areata. Once RNA had been extracted, it was reverse transcribed into cDNA to act as the sequencing template. Clones were sequenced by immunoSEQ multiplex PCR, and TCRdb holds only the in-frame ones, with some missing. The table has more than 95,000 clones, roughly 41% seen once. Sequenced sample: CD4+ T cells sorted from blood. The receptors were sampled from a human donor with alopecia areata.

The chain recombines TRBV9 with TRBJ2-7; TRBD1 might be the D (6 bases). V was trimmed by 8 bases and J by 3 bases, leaving 12 bases between them. The length of the CDR3 is 12 residues. Germline V gene data show CDR1 as SGDLS and CDR2 as YYNGEE. CDR3 loop: CASSPRGYEQYF. The CDR3 DNA is TGTGCCAGTAGTCCCAGGGGCTACGAGCAGTACTTC.

The gene calls are TRBV30 and TRBJ1-1, with D perhaps matching TRBD1 (6 bases). Trimming removed 0 bases from V and 6 bases from J, with 17 bases in between. Germline CDR1 and CDR2: GTSNPN and SVGIG (reference sequence). The length of the CDR3 is 15 residues. Here the CDR3 DNA reads TGTGCCTGGAGTGTACTTAAGGGGGGGCTCTCTGAAGCTTTCTTT. Residues: CAWSVLKGGLSEAFF. The whole variable domain, remainder taken from reference TRBV30 and TRBJ1-1, is SQTIHQWPATLVQPVGSPLSLECTVEGTSNPNLYWYRQAAGRGLQLLFYSVGIGQISSEVPQNLSASRPQDRQFILSSKKLLLSDSGFYLCAWSVLKGGLSEAFFGQGTRLTVV.

V gene TRBV27 combines with J gene TRBJ2-2; no firm D call. This CDR3 contains 12 residues. Trimming took off 3 bases at V and 3 bases at J, with 2 bases between the two ends. The V gene's germline CDR1 is MNHEY and CDR2 SMNVEV (reference sequence). The CDR3 spells CASSFHTGELFF. As DNA, the CDR3 is TGTGCCAGCAGTTTTCACACCGGGGAGCTGTTTTTT.

The CDR3 protein is CASSQTQINEQFF. As DNA, the CDR3 is TGCGCCAGCAGCCAAACCCAGATCAATGAGCAGTTCTTC. The chain recombines TRBV4-1 with TRBJ2-1; no definite D call. V lost 2 bases, J lost 6 bases, and 8 bases lay in between. Germline V gene lookup returns CDR1 MGHRA and CDR2 YSYEKL. There are 13 residues in the CDR3.

The rearrangement joins TRBV6-6 to TRBJ2-1; 7 bases are shared with TRBD1. Germline assignment: CDR1 MNHNY and CDR2 SVGAGI (reference sequence). V gave up 7 bases and J gave up 6 bases; unmatched junction bases: 12. This CDR3 is 15 amino acids long. CDR3 bases: TGTGCCAGCACCCACGACCTAAGGGGGCTCAATGAGCAGTTCTTC. Residues: CASTHDLRGLNEQFF.

This sequence joins TRBV14 and TRBJ2-7; D is perhaps TRBD1 or TRBD2 (5 bases each). The germline V and J ends were trimmed by 5 bases and 12 bases, with 17 bases remaining between them. The CDR3 totals 12 residues. Germline V CDR1 and CDR2: SGHDN, FVKESK. The CDR3 spells CASSASPGPPYF. CDR3 in DNA: TGTGCCAGCAGCGCTTCGCCGGGGCCGCCGTACTTC.

This clone showed up just a few times. The chain uses TRBV30 and TRBJ2-3; 10 bases agree with TRBD2. J lost 7 bases, V lost 2 bases, and 3 bases had no gene match. The CDR3 length is 13 residues. Germline-derived CDR1 and CDR2 are GTSNPN and SVGIG (reference sequence). CDR3: CAWSSGGVYTQYF. The CDR3 DNA follows: TGTGCCTGGAGTAGCGGGGGGGTATATACGCAGTATTTT.

The chain carries TRBV2 and TRBJ1-2, with D perhaps TRBD1 (6 bases). The germline V and J ends were trimmed by 3 bases and 6 bases, with 20 bases remaining between them. CDR3 length equals 16 residues. The V gene's germline CDR1 is SNHLY and CDR2 FYNNEI. The CDR3 coding sequence is TGTGCCAGCAGTGAGGATTGGTCGACAGGTTGGCATGGCTACACCTTC. This gives the protein CASSEDWSTGWHGYTF.

The chain carries TRBV29-1 and TRBJ1-5; 7 bases agree with TRBD1. This CDR3 comprises 13 residues. The V segment lost 4 bases and the J segment 12 bases; nucleotides outside the gene matches: 12. Per the germline V gene, CDR1 is SQVTM and CDR2 is ANQGSEA. The CDR3 bases are TGCAGCGTTGGGGGAGGGGGCGTGAATCACCAGCATTTT. As protein: CSVGGGGVNHQHF.

This clone was recorded a few times. This chain's CDR3 is CASRGVQTLSTDTQYF. In DNA form, the CDR3 reads TGCGCCAGCAGGGGGGTGCAGACCCTTAGCACAGATACGCAGTATTTT. The V gene is TRBV5-1, the J gene TRBJ2-3; TRBD1 or TRBD2 may be the D gene (5 bases each). In germline, CDR1 is SGHRS, CDR2 YFSETQ. Trimming took off 5 bases at V and 0 bases at J, with 16 bases between the two ends. The length of the CDR3 is 16 residues.

This clone was counted once. The chain joins TRBV29-1 to TRBJ1-4, with 7 bases that match TRBD1. In germline, CDR1 is SQVTM, CDR2 ANQGSEA. CDR3 length: 14 amino acids. Trimming removed 6 bases from V and 3 bases from J; junction bases left unmatched: 7. CDR3 bases: TGCAGCGTAACCAAGGGGGCGTCTAATGAAAAACTGTTTTTT. Its protein is CSVTKGASNEKLFF.

In this sample, this clone turned up a few times. The chain uses TRBV5-4 and TRBJ2-1; TRBD2 matches at 8 bases. Germline-derived CDR1 and CDR2 are SGHNT and YYREEE (reference sequence). V was clipped by 4 bases and J by 7 bases; unmatched bases: 10. This CDR3 is 15 amino acids long. This CDR3 reads CASSANSGRRNEQFF. The CDR3 region has the DNA TGTGCCAGCAGCGCCAACAGCGGGAGACGAAATGAGCAGTTCTTC.

This clone was counted a few times. The chain employs TRBV28 and TRBJ2-7; possible D gene TRBD1, 5 bases. The CDR3 totals 14 residues. Germline V CDR1 and CDR2: MDHEN, SYDVKM. Trimming left V 6 bases short and J 3 bases short, with 15 bases between. CDR3 residues: CASRFQGVLYEQYF. The CDR3 nucleotides read TGTGCCAGCAGATTTCAAGGGGTCCTCTACGAGCAGTACTTC. Full variable domain (remainder filled in from reference TRBV28 and TRBJ2-7): DVKVTQSSRYLVKRTGEKVFLECVQDMDHENMFWYRQDPGLGLRLIYFSYDVKMKEKGDIPEGYSVSREKKERFSLILESASTNQTSMYLCASRFQGVLYEQYFGPGTRLTVT.